This record concerns one T cell receptor (beta chain) sequence. The data were taken from a study of human T cells and chemical hapten exposure. Study overall: A roughly 2 cm by roughly 2 cm inner upper arm patch received 2% DPC for sensitization. Alopecia areata, totalis or universalis affected patients who were mostly female.

Time point of the sample: patch test 3, about 24 weeks after DPC sensitization. Treatment denoted: therapeutic diphenylcyclopropenone sensitization with weekly scalp DPC. Venepuncture was done earlier than the placement of each patch test. The starting material, unfractionated whole blood, was used for total RNA extraction. The germline V gene has CDR1 SGHTA and CDR2 FQGNSA. V shed 1 base, J shed 2 bases, and the junction held 5 bases outside the gene matches. The CDR3 loop spans 15 amino acids. Each CDR3 protein gets one entry after TCRdb re-called the RACE reads with MiXCR. The sample contains about 190,000 distinct CDR3 sequences, about 25% of which appear only once.

This TCR was sampled from a woman in her forties with alopecia areata. Some clones in this sample may be carry-over from other donors' samples. The input for sequencing was whole blood, taken in connection with sensitization to the hapten diphenylcyclopropenone (DPC). The chain uses TRBV7-2 and TRBJ2-7; 7 positions match TRBD1. The CDR3 region has the DNA TGTGCCAGCAGCTTAGTCCGGGACAGCGCCTACGAGCAGTACTTC. Amino acid sequence: CASSLVRDSAYEQYF.